A selection of T cell receptor beta chains follows, all from one sample in a study of identical twins. TCRdb analysed the 5' RACE reads with MiXCR anew, one entry per CDR3 protein. Among about 890,000 distinct CDR3 sequences listed, approximately 13% were seen once. The sample was also linked to a second study, of yellow fever vaccine responses in identical twins.

Sequenced sample: PBMCs. The receptors were sampled from a woman younger than 30 in good health. CDR3s include the opening cysteine and the closing phenylalanine or tryptophan. Fields, in order: D gene, J gene, V gene, clone size, CDR3 DNA, CDR3 protein. D genes are given only for firm matches. Only some rows state a clone size, as once, few, many or a class for expanded clones.

>TRBD2|TRBJ2-1|TRBV20-1|-
TGCAGTGCTAAGGCGGGGGGGAATGAGCAGTTCTTC
CSAKAGGNEQFF
>-|TRBJ1-5|TRBV7-8|-
TGTGCCAGCAGCTCGGAGGGAAGTAATCAGCCCCAGCATTTT
CASSSEGSNQPQHF
>TRBD2|TRBJ2-3|TRBV7-9|-
TGTGCCAGCAGCCCCAGCGGGAGTTCGGAGAATACGCAGTATTTT
CASSPSGSSENTQYF
>-|TRBJ1-4|TRBV10-3|few
TGTGCCATCGGCGCAGGCACTAATGAAAAACTGTTTTTT
CAIGAGTNEKLFF
>-|TRBJ2-7|TRBV27|-
TGTGCCAGCAGTTTTGCAGGGGGAGGCTACGAGCAGTACTTC
CASSFAGGGYEQYF
>-|TRBJ1-2|TRBV28|few
TGTGCCAGCAGCAGCCTATGGGGTGGCTACACCTTC
CASSSLWGGYTF
>TRBD2|TRBJ2-1|TRBV29-1|-
TGCAGCGTTGATGAGCGGGGGCAGGGTGAGCAGTTCTTC
CSVDERGQGEQFF
>TRBD2|TRBJ2-5|TRBV24-1|few
TGTGCCACCAGTGATCCAGAAGCGGGAGAGATGGAGACCCAGTACTTC
CATSDPEAGEMETQYF
>-|TRBJ2-1|TRBV20-1|many
TGCAGTGCGGGGCCCGTAGGGCAGAATGAGCAGTTCTTC
CSAGPVGQNEQFF
>-|TRBJ2-5|TRBV12-3/TRBV12-4|-
TGTACCAGCAGTCTACCACCCCAGACAGGAACCAAGGGAGAGACCCAGTACTTC
CTSSLPPQTGTKGETQYF
>-|TRBJ1-2|TRBV4-1|-
TGCGCCAGCAGCCCCTTCAGTAGGGGAAACTATGGCTACACCTTC
CASSPFSRGNYGYTF
>TRBD2|TRBJ2-1|TRBV9|-
TGTGCCAGCAGCGCCCGAAGTAGCGGGGGGCCAAATAGTTACAATGAGCAGTTCTTC
CASSARSSGGPNSYNEQFF
>-|TRBJ1-1|TRBV21-1|once
TGTGCCAGCAGCAAGGGGAGGGCGCTGAACACTGAAGCTTTCTTT
CASSKGRALNTEAFF
>TRBD1|TRBJ1-2|TRBV6-1|many
TGTGCCAGCAGTCGACAGGGCTTGAATGGCTACACCTTC
CASSRQGLNGYTF
>TRBD1|TRBJ2-2|TRBV12-3/TRBV12-4|-
TGTGCCAGCAGTTTTCGGCCAGGGGGCCCGAACACCGGGGAGCTGTTTTTT
CASSFRPGGPNTGELFF
>TRBD1|TRBJ2-7|TRBV5-1|-
TGCGCCAGCAGCTTGGGACAGGGGCTCTACGAGCAGTACTTC
CASSLGQGLYEQYF
>TRBD2|TRBJ2-1|TRBV5-1|many
TGCGCCAGCAGCTTGGTTGTTAGCGGGAGTATCTACAATGAGCAGTTCTTC
CASSLVVSGSIYNEQFF
>-|TRBJ2-4|TRBV28|-
TGTGCCAGCAGTTTCGGCGGGACAGCGAGAAACATTCAGTACTTC
CASSFGGTARNIQYF
>TRBD2|TRBJ2-1|TRBV6-2/TRBV6-3|few
TGTGCCAGCCTCAAAGCGGGGGTAAGCTTGGGTGGAAGCTCCTACAATGAGCAGTTCTTC
CASLKAGVSLGGSSYNEQFF
>TRBD2|TRBJ2-1|TRBV28|many
TGTGCCAGCAGCCTAGCGGGAGGTGAGGAGCAGTTCTTC
CASSLAGGEEQFF
>-|TRBJ2-3|TRBV3-1|-
TGTGCCAGCAGCCAAGGTTTTTGGACAGATACGCAGTATTTT
CASSQGFWTDTQYF
>TRBD2|TRBJ2-1|TRBV7-8|-
TGTGCCAGCAGCACAAGGACTAGCGGGTTCTCCTACAATGAGCAGTTCTTC
CASSTRTSGFSYNEQFF
>-|TRBJ2-3|TRBV11-2|-
TGTGCCAGCAGCCGGCGTCCGGTCCAGGCCACAGATACGCAGTATTTT
CASSRRPVQATDTQYF
>-|TRBJ2-7|TRBV10-3|-
TGTGCCATCAGCCCCGGGGCGGAGGATTACGAGCAGTACTTC
CAISPGAEDYEQYF
>-|TRBJ2-1|TRBV27|few
TGTGCCAGCACCTCGCTTCCGGGGACGGAGAATGAGCAGTTCTTC
CASTSLPGTENEQFF
>TRBD1|TRBJ1-1|TRBV18|few
TGTGCCAGCTCACCACAAAGCAGACAGGGGAACACTGAAGCTTTCTTT
CASSPQSRQGNTEAFF
>-|TRBJ2-2|TRBV29-1|few
TGCAGCGTTGACCGGGGTACTGGCGGGGAGCTGTTTTTT
CSVDRGTGGELFF
>TRBD2|TRBJ2-5|TRBV5-1|few
TGCGCCAGCAGCGTAGCGGGAATCCAAGAGACCCAGTACTTC
CASSVAGIQETQYF
>-|TRBJ2-2|TRBV15|few
TGTGCCACCAGCAGCGGACTTAGCGCGAACACCGGGGAGCTGTTTTTT
CATSSGLSANTGELFF
>TRBD1|TRBJ2-6|TRBV12-3/TRBV12-4|-
TGTGCCAGCACCGGGACAGGGGCTGGGGCCAACGTCCTGACTTTC
CASTGTGAGANVLTF
>TRBD2|TRBJ2-5|TRBV19|few
TGTGCCAGTACCACCAATCGCGGGGGGGCCCAAGAGACCCAGTACTTC
CASTTNRGGAQETQYF
>TRBD2|TRBJ2-5|TRBV20-1|-
TGCAGTGCTAGAGATATGGCTAGCGGCCAAGAGACCCAGTACTTC
CSARDMASGQETQYF
>TRBD1|TRBJ1-1|TRBV24-1|-
TGTGCCACCAGTGACCCGGGACAGGGTAGTACTGAAGCTTTCTTT
CATSDPGQGSTEAFF
>-|TRBJ2-7|TRBV5-1|few
TGCGCCAGCAAGGCCACTAACTCCTACGAGCAGTACTTC
CASKATNSYEQYF
>TRBD1|TRBJ2-1|TRBV10-3|-
TGTGCCAGTCAAGACAGGGCCAACAATGAGCAGTTCTTC
CASQDRANNEQFF
>TRBD2|TRBJ2-5|TRBV27|few
TGTGCCAGCAGTTTCGCGACTAGCGGTCGGGAGACCCAGTACTTC
CASSFATSGRETQYF
>TRBD2|TRBJ2-1|TRBV3-1|-
TGTGCCTGCTGCACCCCCAAGCTAGCGGGAGGGTACAATGAGCAGTTCTTC
CACCTPKLAGGYNEQFF